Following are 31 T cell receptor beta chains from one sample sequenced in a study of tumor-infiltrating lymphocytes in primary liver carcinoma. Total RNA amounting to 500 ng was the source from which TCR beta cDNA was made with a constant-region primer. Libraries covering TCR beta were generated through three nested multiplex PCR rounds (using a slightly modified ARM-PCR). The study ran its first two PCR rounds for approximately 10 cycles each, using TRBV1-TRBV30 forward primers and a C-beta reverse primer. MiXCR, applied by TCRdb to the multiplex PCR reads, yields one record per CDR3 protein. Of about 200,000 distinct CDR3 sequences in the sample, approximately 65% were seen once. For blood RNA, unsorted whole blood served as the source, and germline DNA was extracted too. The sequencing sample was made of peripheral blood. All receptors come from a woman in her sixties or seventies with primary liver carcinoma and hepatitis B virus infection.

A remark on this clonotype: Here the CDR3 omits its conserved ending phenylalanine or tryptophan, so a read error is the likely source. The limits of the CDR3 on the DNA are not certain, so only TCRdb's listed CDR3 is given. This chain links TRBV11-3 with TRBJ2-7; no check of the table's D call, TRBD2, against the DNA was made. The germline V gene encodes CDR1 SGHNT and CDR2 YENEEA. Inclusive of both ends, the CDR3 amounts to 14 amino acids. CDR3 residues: CASSGGRSSREHYL.

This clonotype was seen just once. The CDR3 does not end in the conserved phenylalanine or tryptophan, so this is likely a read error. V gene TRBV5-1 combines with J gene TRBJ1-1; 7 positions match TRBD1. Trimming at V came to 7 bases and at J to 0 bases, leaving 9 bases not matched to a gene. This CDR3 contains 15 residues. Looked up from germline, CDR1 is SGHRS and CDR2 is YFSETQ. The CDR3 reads CASSGTAQMNTEAFL. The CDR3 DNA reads TGCGCCAGCTCAGGGACAGCTCAAATGAACACTGAAGCTTTCCTT.

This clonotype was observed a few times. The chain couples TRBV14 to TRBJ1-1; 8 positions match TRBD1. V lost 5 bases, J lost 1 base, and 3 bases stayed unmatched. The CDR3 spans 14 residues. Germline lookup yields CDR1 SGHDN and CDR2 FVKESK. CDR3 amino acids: CASSKDRENTEAFF. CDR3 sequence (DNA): TGTGCCAGCAGCAAGGACAGGGAGAACACTGAAGCTTTCTTT.

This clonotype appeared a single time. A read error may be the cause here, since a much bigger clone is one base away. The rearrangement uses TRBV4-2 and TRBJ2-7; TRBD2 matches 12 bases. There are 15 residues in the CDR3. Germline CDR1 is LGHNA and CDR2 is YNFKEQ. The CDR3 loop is CASSAAGLAGYEQNF. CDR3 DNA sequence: TGTGCCAGCAGCGCGGCGGGACTAGCGGGCTACGAGCAGAACTTC.

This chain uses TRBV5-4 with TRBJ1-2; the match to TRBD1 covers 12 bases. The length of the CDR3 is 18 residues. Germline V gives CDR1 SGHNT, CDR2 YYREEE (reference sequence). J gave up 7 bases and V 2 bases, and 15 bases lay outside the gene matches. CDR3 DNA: TGTGCCAGCAGCTTATTTCGTGGGACAGGGGGCTCCTATTCTGGCTACACCTTC. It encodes CASSLFRGTGGSYSGYTF.

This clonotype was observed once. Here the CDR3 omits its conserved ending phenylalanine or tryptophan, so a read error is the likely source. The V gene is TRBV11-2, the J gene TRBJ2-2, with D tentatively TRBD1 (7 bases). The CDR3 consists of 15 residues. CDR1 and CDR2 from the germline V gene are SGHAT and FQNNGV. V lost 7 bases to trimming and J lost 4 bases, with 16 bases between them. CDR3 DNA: TGTGCCAGCAACCAGGGGGGACTCTTCACCGGGGAGCTGTTTTCT. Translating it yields CASNQGGLFTGELFS.

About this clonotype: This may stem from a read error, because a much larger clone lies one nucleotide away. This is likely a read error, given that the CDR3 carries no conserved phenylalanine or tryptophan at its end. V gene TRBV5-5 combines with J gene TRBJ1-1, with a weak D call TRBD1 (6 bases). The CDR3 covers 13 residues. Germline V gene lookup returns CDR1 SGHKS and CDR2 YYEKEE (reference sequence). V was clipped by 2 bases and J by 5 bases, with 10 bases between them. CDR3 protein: CASSFSGQTEAFC. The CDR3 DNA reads TGTGCCAGCAGCTTTTCTGGACAGACTGAAGCTTTCTGT.

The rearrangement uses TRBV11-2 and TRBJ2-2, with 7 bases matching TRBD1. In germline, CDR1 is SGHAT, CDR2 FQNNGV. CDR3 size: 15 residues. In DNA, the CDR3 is TGTGCTGGCAGACGGGACAAGGGGGCAACCGGGGAGCTGTTTTTT. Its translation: CAGRRDKGATGELFF. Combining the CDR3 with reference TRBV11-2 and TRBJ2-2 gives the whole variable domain EAGVAQSPRYKIIEKRQSVAFWCNPISGHATLYWYQQILGQGPKLLIQFQNNGVVDDSQLPKDRFSAERLKGVDSTLKIQPAKLEDSAVYLCAGRRDKGATGELFFGEGSRLTVL.

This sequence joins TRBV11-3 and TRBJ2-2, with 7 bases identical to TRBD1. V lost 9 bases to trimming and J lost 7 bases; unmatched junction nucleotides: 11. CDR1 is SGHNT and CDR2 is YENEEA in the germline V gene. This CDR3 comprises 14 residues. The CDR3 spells CASSPKGDSGELFF. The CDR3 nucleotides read TGTGCCAGTAGCCCTAAGGGGGACAGCGGGGAGCTGTTTTTT.

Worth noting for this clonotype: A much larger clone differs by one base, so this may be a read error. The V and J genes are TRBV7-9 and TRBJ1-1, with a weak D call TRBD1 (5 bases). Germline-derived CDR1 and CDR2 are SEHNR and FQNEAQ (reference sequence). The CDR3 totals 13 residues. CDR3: CTSSLGAGAEAFF. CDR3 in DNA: TGTACCAGCAGCTTAGGGGCTGGGGCTGAAGCTTTCTTT.

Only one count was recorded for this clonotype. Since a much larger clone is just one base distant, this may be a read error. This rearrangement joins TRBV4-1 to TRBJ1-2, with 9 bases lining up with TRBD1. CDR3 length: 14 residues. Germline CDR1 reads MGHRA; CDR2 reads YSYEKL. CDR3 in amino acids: CANSQIQGAGGYTF. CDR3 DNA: TGCGCCAACAGCCAAATACAGGGGGCGGGGGGCTACACCTTC.

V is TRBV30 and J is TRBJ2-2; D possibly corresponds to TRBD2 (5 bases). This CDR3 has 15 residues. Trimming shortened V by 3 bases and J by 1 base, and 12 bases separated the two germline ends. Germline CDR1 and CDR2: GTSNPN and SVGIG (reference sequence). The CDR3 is CAWRGSRKNTGELFF. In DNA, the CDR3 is TGTGCCTGGAGAGGGAGTCGGAAGAACACCGGGGAGCTGTTTTTT. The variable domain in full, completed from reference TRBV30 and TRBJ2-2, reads SQTIHQWPATLVQPVGSPLSLECTVEGTSNPNLYWYRQAAGRGLQLLFYSVGIGQISSEVPQNLSASRPQDRQFILSSKKLLLSDSGFYLCAWRGSRKNTGELFFGEGSRLTVL.

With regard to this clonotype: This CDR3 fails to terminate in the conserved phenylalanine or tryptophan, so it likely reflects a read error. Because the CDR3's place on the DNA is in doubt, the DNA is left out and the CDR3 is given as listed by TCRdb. CDR3 protein: CANSLDPGAGTEALY. The chain carries TRBV11-2 and TRBJ1-1; no DNA check was done on the table's D call, TRBD1. The CDR3 is 15 residues long, counting both termini. Germline V CDR1 and CDR2: SGHAT, FQNNGV.

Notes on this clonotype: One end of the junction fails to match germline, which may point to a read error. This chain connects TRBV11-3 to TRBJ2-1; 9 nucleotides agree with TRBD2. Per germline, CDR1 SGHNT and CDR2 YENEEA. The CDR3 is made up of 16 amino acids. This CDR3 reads CAGRQPLAGLYNAQFF. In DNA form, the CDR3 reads TGTGCCGGCAGACAACCTCTAGCGGGACTTTACAATGCGCAGTTCTTC.

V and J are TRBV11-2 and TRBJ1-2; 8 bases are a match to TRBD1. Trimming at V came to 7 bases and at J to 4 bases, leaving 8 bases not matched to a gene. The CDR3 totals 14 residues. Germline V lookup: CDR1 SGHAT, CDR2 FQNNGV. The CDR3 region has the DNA TGTGCCAGCAACACCCCGACAGGGGTCTATGGCTACACCTTC. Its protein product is CASNTPTGVYGYTF.

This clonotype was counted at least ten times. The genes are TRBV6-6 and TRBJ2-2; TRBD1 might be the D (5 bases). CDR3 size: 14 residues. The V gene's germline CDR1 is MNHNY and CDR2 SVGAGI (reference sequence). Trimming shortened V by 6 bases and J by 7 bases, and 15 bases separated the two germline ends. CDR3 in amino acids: CASSAPWQGGELFF. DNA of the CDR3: TGTGCCAGCAGCGCTCCCTGGCAGGGCGGGGAGCTGTTTTTT.

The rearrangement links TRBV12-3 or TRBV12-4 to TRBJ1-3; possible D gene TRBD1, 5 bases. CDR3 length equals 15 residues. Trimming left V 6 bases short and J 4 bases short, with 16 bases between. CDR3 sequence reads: CASSPNRGRGNTIYF. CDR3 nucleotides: TGTGCCAGCAGCCCCAATAGGGGCAGGGGAAACACCATATATTTT.

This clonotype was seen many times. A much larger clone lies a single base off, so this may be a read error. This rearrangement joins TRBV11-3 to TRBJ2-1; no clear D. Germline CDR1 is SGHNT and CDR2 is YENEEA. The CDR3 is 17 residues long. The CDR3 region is CASNLDPRSFSYNEQFF. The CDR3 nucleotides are TGTGCCAGCAACTTAGATCCCAGGAGTTTTTCCTACAATGAGCAGTTCTTC. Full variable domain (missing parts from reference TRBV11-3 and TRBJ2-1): EAGVVQSPRYKIIEKKQPVAFWCNPISGHNTLYWYLQNLGQGPELLIRYENEEAVDDSQLPKDRFSAERLKGVDSTLKIQPAELGDSAVYLCASNLDPRSFSYNEQFFGPGTRLTVL.

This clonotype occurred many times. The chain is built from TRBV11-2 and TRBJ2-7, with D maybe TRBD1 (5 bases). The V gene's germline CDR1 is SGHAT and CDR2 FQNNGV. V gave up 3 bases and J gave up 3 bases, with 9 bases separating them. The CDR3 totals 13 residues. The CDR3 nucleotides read TGTGCCAGCAGCTTGGGGCCCGACTACGAGCAGTACTTC. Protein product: CASSLGPDYEQYF. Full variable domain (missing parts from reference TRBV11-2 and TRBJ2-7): EAGVAQSPRYKIIEKRQSVAFWCNPISGHATLYWYQQILGQGPKLLIQFQNNGVVDDSQLPKDRFSAERLKGVDSTLKIQPAKLEDSAVYLCASSLGPDYEQYFGPGTRLTVT.

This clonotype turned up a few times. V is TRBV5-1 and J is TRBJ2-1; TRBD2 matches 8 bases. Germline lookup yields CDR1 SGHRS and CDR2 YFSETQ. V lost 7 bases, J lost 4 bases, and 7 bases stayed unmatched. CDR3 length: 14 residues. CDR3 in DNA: TGCGCCAGCGGGGCGGGAGGACTGTACAATGAGCAGTTCTTC. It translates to CASGAGGLYNEQFF.

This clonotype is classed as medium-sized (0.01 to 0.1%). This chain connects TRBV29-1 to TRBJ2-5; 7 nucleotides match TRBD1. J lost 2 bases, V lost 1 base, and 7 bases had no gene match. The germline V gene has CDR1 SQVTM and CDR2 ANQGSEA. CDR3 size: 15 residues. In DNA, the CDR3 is TGCAGCGTTGAAGGGGCTACAGGGGAACAAGAGACCCAGTACTTC. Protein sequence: CSVEGATGEQETQYF.

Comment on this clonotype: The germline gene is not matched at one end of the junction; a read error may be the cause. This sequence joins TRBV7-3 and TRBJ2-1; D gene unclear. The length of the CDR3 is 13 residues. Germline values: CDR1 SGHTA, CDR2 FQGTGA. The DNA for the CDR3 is TGTGCCAGCAGCTTAACAAAGCGCGATGACCAGTTCTTC. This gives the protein CASSLTKRDDQFF.

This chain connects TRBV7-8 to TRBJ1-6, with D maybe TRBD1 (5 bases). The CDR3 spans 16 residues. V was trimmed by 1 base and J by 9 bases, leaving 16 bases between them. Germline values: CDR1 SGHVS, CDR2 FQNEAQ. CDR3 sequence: CASSLDSSGFASPLHF. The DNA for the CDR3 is TGTGCCAGCAGCTTAGATTCCTCAGGGTTCGCTTCACCCCTCCACTTT.

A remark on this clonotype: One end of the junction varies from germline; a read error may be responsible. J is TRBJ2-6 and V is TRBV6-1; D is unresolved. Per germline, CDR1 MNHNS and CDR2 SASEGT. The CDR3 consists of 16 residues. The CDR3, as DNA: TGTGCCAGCAGCCTAGGACGGACCTCTGGGACCAACGTCCTGACTTTC. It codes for CASSLGRTSGTNVLTF.

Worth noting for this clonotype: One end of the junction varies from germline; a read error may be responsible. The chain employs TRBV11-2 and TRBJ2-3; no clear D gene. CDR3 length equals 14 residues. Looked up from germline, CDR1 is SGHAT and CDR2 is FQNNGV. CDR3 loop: CTSSLEPGADMQYF. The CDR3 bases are TGTACCAGCAGCTTAGAACCAGGTGCAGATATGCAGTATTTT. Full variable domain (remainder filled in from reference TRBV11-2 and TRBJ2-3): EAGVAQSPRYKIIEKRQSVAFWCNPISGHATLYWYQQILGQGPKLLIQFQNNGVVDDSQLPKDRFSAERLKGVDSTLKIQPAKLEDSAVYLCTSSLEPGADMQYFGPGTRLTVL.

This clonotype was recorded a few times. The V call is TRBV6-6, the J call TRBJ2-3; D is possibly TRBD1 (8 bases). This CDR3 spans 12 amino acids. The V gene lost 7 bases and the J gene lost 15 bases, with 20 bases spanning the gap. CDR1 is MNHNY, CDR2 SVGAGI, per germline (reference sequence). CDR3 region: CASNSGQGGFYF. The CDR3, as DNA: TGTGCCAGCAACTCTGGACAGGGAGGGTTTTATTTT.

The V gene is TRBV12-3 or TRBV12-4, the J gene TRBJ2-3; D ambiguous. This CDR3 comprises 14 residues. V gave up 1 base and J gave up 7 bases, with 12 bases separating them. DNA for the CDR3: TGTGCCAGCAGTTTAGGTACCACAGCAAATACGCAGTATTTT. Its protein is CASSLGTTANTQYF.

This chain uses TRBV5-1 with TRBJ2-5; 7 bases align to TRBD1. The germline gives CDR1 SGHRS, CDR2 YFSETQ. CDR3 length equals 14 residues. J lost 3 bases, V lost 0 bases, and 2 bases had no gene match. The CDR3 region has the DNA TGCGCCAGCAGCTTGGGACAGGGAAAAGAGACCCAGTACTTC. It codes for CASSLGQGKETQYF.

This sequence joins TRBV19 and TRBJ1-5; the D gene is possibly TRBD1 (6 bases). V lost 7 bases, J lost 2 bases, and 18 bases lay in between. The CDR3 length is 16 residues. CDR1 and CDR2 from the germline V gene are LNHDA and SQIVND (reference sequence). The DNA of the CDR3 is TGTGCCAGTACTAGGGGGAGGAACTTCGGCAATCAGCCCCAGCATTTT. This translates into CASTRGRNFGNQPQHF.

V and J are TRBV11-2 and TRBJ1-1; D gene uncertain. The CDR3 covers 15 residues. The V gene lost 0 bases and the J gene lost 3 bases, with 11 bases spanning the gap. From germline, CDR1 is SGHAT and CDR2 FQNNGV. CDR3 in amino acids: CASSLERKVDTEAFF. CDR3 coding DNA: TGTGCCAGCAGCTTAGAAAGAAAAGTGGACACTGAAGCTTTCTTT.

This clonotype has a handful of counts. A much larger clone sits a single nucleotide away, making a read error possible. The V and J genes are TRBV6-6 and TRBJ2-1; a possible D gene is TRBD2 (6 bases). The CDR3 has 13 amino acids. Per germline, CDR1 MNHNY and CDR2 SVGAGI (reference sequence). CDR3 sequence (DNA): TGTGCCGGCAGCCGCGGGACCAACAATGAGCAGTTCTTC. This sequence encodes CAGSRGTNNEQFF.